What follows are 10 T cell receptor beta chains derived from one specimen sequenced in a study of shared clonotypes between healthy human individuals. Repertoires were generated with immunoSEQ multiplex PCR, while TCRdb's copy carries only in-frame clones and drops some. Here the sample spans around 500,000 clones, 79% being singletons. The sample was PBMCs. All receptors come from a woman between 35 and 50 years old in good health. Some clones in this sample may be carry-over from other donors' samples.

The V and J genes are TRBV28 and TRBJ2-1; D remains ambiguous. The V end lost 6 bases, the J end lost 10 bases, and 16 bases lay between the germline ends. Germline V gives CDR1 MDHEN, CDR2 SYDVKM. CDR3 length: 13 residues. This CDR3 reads CASSPADFWEQFF. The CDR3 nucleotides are TGTGCCAGCAGCCCGGCAGATTTCTGGGAGCAGTTCTTC.

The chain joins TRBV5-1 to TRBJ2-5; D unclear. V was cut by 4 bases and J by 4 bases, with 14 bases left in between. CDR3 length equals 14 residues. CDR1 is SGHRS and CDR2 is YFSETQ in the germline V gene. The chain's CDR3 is CASSHDKGSETQYF. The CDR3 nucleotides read TGCGCCAGCAGCCACGACAAGGGTTCAGAGACCCAGTACTTC. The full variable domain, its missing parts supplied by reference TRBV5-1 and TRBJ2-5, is KAGVTQTPRYLIKTRGQQVTLSCSPISGHRSVSWYQQTPGQGLQFLFEYFSETQRNKGNFPGRFSGRQFSNSRSEMNVSTLELGDSALYLCASSHDKGSETQYFGPGTRLLVL.

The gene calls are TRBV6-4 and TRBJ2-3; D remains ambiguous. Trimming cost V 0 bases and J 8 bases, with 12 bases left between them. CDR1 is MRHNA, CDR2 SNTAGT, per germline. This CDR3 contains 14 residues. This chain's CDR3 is CASSDSVDGGTQYF. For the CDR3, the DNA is TGTGCCAGCAGTGACTCGGTGGATGGTGGTACGCAGTATTTT.

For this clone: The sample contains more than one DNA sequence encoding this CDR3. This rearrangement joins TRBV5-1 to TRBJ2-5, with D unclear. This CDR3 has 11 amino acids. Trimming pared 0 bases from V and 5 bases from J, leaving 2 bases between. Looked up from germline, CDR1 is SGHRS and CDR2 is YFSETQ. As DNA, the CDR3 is TGCGCCAGCAGCTTGGTGGAGACCCAGTACTTC. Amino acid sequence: CASSLVETQYF. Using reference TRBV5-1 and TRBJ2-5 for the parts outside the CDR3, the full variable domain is KAGVTQTPRYLIKTRGQQVTLSCSPISGHRSVSWYQQTPGQGLQFLFEYFSETQRNKGNFPGRFSGRQFSNSRSEMNVSTLELGDSALYLCASSLVETQYFGPGTRLLVL.

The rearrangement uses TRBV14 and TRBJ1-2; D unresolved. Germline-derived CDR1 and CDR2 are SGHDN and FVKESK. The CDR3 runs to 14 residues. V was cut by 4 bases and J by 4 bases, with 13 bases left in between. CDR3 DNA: TGTGCCAGCAGCCCCCACCGGAACCGCTATGGCTACACCTTC. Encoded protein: CASSPHRNRYGYTF.

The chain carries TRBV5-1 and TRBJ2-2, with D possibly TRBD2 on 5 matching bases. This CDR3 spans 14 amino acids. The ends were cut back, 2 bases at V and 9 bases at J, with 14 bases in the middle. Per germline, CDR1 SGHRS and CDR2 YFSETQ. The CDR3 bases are TGCGCCAGCAGCTTTCCCAGCGGCCAGAGGGAGCTGTTTTTT. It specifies CASSFPSGQRELFF.

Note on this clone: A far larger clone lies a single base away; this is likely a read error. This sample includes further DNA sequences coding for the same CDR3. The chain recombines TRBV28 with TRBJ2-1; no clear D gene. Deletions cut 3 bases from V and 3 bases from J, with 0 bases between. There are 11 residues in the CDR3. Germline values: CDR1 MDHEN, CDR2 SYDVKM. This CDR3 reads CASSFYNEQFF. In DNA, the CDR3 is TGTGCCAGCAGTTTCTACAATGAGCAGTTCTTC.

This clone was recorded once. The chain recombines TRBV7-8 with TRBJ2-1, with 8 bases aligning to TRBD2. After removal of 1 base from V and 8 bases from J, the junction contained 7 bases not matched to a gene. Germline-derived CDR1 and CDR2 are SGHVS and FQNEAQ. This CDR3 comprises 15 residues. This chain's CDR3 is CASSLDGRAGYEQFF. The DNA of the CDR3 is TGTGCCAGCAGCTTAGACGGGAGGGCCGGGTATGAGCAGTTCTTC.

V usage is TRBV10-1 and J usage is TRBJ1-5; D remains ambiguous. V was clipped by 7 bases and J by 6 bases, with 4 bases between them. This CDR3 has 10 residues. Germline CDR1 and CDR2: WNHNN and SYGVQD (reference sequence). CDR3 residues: CASKSQPQHF. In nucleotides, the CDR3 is TGCGCCAGCAAATCTCAGCCCCAGCATTTT.

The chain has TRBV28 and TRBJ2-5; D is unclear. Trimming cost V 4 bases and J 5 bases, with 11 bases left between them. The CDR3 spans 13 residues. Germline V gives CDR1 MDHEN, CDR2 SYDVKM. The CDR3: CASSSSTVETQYF. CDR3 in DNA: TGTGCCAGCAGTTCTTCAACGGTGGAGACCCAGTACTTC.